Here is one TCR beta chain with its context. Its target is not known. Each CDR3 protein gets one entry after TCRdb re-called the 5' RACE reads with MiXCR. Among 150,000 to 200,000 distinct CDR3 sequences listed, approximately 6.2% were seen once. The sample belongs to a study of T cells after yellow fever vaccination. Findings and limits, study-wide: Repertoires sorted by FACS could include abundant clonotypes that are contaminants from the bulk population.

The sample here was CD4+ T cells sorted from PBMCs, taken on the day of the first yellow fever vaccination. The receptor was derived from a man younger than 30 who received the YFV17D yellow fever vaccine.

The CDR3 reads CASGEGQGRDTQYF. CDR3 nucleotides: TGTGCCAGCGGAGAAGGACAGGGGAGAGATACGCAGTATTTT. This chain links TRBV6-2 or TRBV6-3 with TRBJ2-3, with 9 bases identical to TRBD1. Germline values: CDR1 MNHEY, CDR2 SVGEGT. V dropped 8 bases and J dropped 5; count of bases not matched to a gene: 8. The CDR3 length is 14 residues.